This TCR beta chain was recorded in a study of cytomegalovirus exposure and HLA in healthy donors. Whole-study context: Of the donors genotyped, about 390 in all, 80% to 85% fell in the Caucasian-associated ancestry cluster.

V was pared by 5 bases and J by 0 bases, with 3 bases of the junction left unmatched. The CDR3 has 17 residues. Germline assignment: CDR1 KGHSH and CDR2 LQKENI. Concerning this clone: Its target is not known.

Broader study findings: Some V segments could not be told apart, so they were left out, TRBV6-2 and TRBV6-3 among them.

This PCR relied on a set of 60 Vbeta primers and 13 Jbeta primers. How the authors handled the data: Approximately 12 million of the roughly 77 million unique TCR beta chains counted in a later analysis were shared. Data came from immunoSEQ multiplex PCR; TCRdb stores just in-frame clones and leaves some out. V and J calls and clone size are those listed in that table; D and trimming were worked out from the DNA. The table has around 130,000 clones, 80% seen once. The rearrangement joins TRBV18 to TRBJ2-4, with 14 bases that match TRBD2. The sequence was collected from a man aged 25-45 years in good health and CMV-seronegative. Sequenced: PBMCs. Here the CDR3 DNA reads TGTGCCAGCTCAGGACTAGCGGGGGGAATAGCCAAAAACATTCAGTACTTC. Its protein is CASSGLAGGIAKNIQYF.